This TCR beta chain was observed in a study of blood T cell repertoires in COVID-19 (dated by TCRdb to the early 2020s). Regarding the research as a whole: The collaborator samples originated in the United States, Italy and Spain and spanned the acute and convalescent phases of COVID-19. Where HLA class I and class II types were available, the types were taken from metadata supplied by the sample provider, not from assay-based typing. The dataset comprised deeply sampled blood TCRbeta repertoires from subjects exposed to, actively infected with, or recovered from COVID-19. Samples were obtained from the ongoing ImmuneRACE study (first 160 participants) and from over 1,000 subjects provided by 6 global collaborators. A freely available public database, intended as a resource for researchers studying the immune response to SARS-CoV-2, is where the repertoires were released. A de-identified subject ID, COVID-19 status, age in years and sex were almost always included in the sample metadata. The prospective study material was composed of cDNA or gDNA derived from T cells, B-cell-depleted T cells, or PBMCs. General study outcomes and caveats: The amount of clinical and demographic metadata varied by source and participant and was provided uncurated.

The collaborating institutions used their own protocols to collect whole blood in K2EDTA tubes. For TCRbeta analysis, collaborator samples were shipped as frozen whole blood, as isolated PBMCs, or as DNA extracted from either sample type. Notes on this clone: There is no known antigen for this receptor. Within one base of it there is no much larger clone, and no base qualities were kept.

V and J are trimmed by 5 bases and 9 bases, and the gene matches miss 16 bases of the junction. From a lookup of the germline V gene, CDR1 and CDR2 are SGHVS and FQNEAQ. Measured from the cysteine to the phenylalanine, the CDR3 is 16 residues long. Only the CDR3 DNA is retained, 48 bases long and in frame from the first base. TCRbeta CDR3 regions were amplified from genomic DNA using the immunoSEQ Assay, a bias-controlled multiplex PCR. The original pipeline was this. Within the assay, amplification of reference gene primers was used to estimate how many nucleated cells each sample contained. To quantify the absolute abundance of each unique TCRbeta CDR3 rearrangement, sequence reads were collapsed and filtered. For each sample, productive Simpson clonality was calculated as the square root of Simpson's diversity index across productive rearrangements. As stored in TCRdb, this immuneACCESS dataset retains in-frame rearrangements with V and J assigned. A fraction of the clones does not appear; measured against another copy, unresolved V genes explain less than half of the discrepancy, and the remainder lacks a known reason. V and J calls and clone size are given by that table; D and trimming were obtained from the DNA. The sample table lists 99,000 or so clones, 81% of them with a count of one. Jointly, the top ten make up 8% to 10% of the sample.

The clonotype was recovered from a woman in her 70s with acute or convalescent COVID-19. What was sequenced was peripheral blood. The V and J genes are TRBV7-8 and TRBJ2-1; a stretch of 7 junction bases matches TRBD2. The nucleotides read TGTGCCAGCAGCCCAGGGAGGGGCCAAAGGATGGGTGAGCAGTTCTTC. Its amino acids are CASSPGRGQRMGEQFF.